This is a list of T cell receptor beta chains from one sample in a study of identical twins. TCRdb reanalysed the 5' RACE reads using MiXCR and keeps one entry per CDR3 protein. The sample lists 120,000 to 150,000 distinct CDR3 sequences, around 3.4% seen once, with 8.1% in the top ten. The sample consisted of memory T cells sorted from blood. These TCRs come from a man aged 18 to 29 in good health. CDR3s leave out the opening cysteine and the closing phenylalanine or tryptophan. The size of a clone is reported for some rows only, either as once, few or many, or as a class for expanded clones.

J gene	clone size	V gene	CDR3 protein
TRBJ1-4	many	TRBV20-1	SARSDFSNEKLF
TRBJ2-1	few	TRBV24-1	ATSVGGRHEQF
TRBJ1-2	many	TRBV11-2	ASSSLRTGQVYGYT
TRBJ2-6	many	TRBV4-3	ASSQDIRGGGANVLT
TRBJ2-6	NA	TRBV21-1	ASIASGANVLT
TRBJ1-2	many	TRBV5-1	ASSLPTGGGYGYT
TRBJ1-2	many	TRBV15	ATSRTGYGYT
TRBJ1-2	many	TRBV29-1	SVEDPRTGNYGYT
TRBJ2-3	many	TRBV30	AWSGTDTQY
TRBJ1-2	many	TRBV7-2	ASSGTAKEGYGYT
TRBJ1-5	many	TRBV18	ASSLSGINQPQH
TRBJ2-3	many	TRBV12-3/TRBV12-4	ASRGADTQY
TRBJ2-1	NA	TRBV4-1	ASSRPEPYNEQF
TRBJ2-2	few	TRBV29-1	SVEETAWGGELF
TRBJ2-7	many	TRBV5-1	ASSRPPRDYSYEQY
TRBJ2-5	many	TRBV4-3	ASSQDGKVHQETQY
TRBJ2-3	NA	TRBV3-1	DSSRAGTDTQY
TRBJ1-1	many	TRBV20-1	SASRTGNTEAF
TRBJ2-1	many	TRBV2	ASSEDPAGGGEQF
TRBJ2-3	few	TRBV20-1	SALAGGGTDTQY
TRBJ1-6	many	TRBV5-1	ASSTGFGDNSPLH
TRBJ1-5	many	TRBV28	ASSRTWDQPQH
TRBJ2-1	few	TRBV2	ASSGGTGALNEQF
TRBJ2-1	many	TRBV12-3/TRBV12-4	ASSLVVSGEQF
TRBJ1-4	many	TRBV4-2	ASSHNRGSGEKLF
TRBJ2-5	many	TRBV7-8	ASSPSEGALQETQY
TRBJ2-7	many	TRBV25-1	ASSDPRQKGLYEQY
TRBJ1-2	many	TRBV5-5	ASSWSDRVGGYT
TRBJ2-5	many	TRBV5-1	ASSSGTGRETQY
TRBJ1-3	many	TRBV29-1	SVEDPRFSGNTIY
TRBJ1-6	many	TRBV3-1	ASRSRGGQNSPLH
TRBJ2-6	few	TRBV28	ASSPGGGAGANVLT
TRBJ1-1	many	TRBV5-1	ASSLGDRGQFTEAF
TRBJ2-2	many	TRBV20-1	SARAGTSGRNTGELF
TRBJ2-1	many	TRBV12-3/TRBV12-4	ASSSQTGSSEQF
TRBJ2-7	many	TRBV5-1	ASSLQGNTNYEQY
TRBJ1-2	many	TRBV6-1	ASRDDRGTGYT
TRBJ1-5	many	TRBV9	ASSFGVGNQPQH
TRBJ2-5	many	TRBV9	ASSVTPVGTQY
TRBJ2-1	many	TRBV6-1	ASSPPGLAGSGEF
TRBJ2-5	many	TRBV20-1	SARRLAHSMQETQY
TRBJ2-1	many	TRBV29-1	SLSRGYNEQF
TRBJ1-3	many	TRBV5-1	ASSPSDRSSGNTIY
TRBJ2-1	many	TRBV7-8	ASSYGNPSHEQF
TRBJ1-2	few	TRBV7-2	ASSINRDGYGYT
TRBJ1-2	many	TRBV29-1	SVGQGDVGYT
TRBJ1-3	many	TRBV15	ATSRVGSQATIY
TRBJ2-7	many	TRBV5-1	ASSLADRGDEQY
TRBJ2-4	many	TRBV5-1	ASSLVPLTGTKNIQY
TRBJ2-2	many	TRBV2	ASRRYTGELF
TRBJ2-7	many	TRBV12-3/TRBV12-4	ASQRTSGGYEQY
TRBJ1-5	many	TRBV7-2	ASSLSGTGGERH
TRBJ2-7	many	TRBV11-2	ASSSLRGTGHHEQY
TRBJ2-7	many	TRBV3-1	ASSQDARVMY
TRBJ2-1	many	TRBV9	ASSVGVGAGVLYNEQF